This T cell receptor beta chain was sequenced for a study of T cells in Graves' hyperthyroidism and ophthalmopathy (dated by TCRdb to the late 2010s). With regard to the full study: Peripheral blood was sampled at the time of initial diagnosis, prior to any treatment. TCR V-J signatures able to tell the groups apart were searched for in a discovery cohort of some 97 patients, of whom roughly 42 had Graves' ophthalmopathy and more than 55 had stable Graves' hyperthyroidism. An independent validation cohort of about 20 hyperthyroidism patients and about 15 patients who later progressed to ophthalmopathy tested prospective prediction of ophthalmopathy. The 90 to 100 discovery patients were randomly split 7:3 into training and test sets. In roughly six Graves' hyperthyroidism patients, the study also compared T-cell repertoires from thyroid tissue with T-cell repertoires from blood. Once sampling was done, hyperthyroidism patients were given methimazole at a starting dose of 30 mg daily, whereas ophthalmopathy patients were given high-dose intravenous methylprednisolone. The paper describes TCR Vbeta CDR3 sequencing of around 140 peripheral blood samples, made up of some 42 ophthalmopathy patients, some 80 hyperthyroidism patients and about 17 progressor patients.

Graves' hyperthyroidism was defined as stable when no progression to ophthalmopathy occurred over 18 months of follow-up. Hyperthyroidism patients were newly diagnosed, had a disease duration of under 2 months, and were aged 18 to 65 years. Patients with uncontrolled infections, other autoimmune diseases, pregnancy or lactation were excluded. Clinical symptoms, serum thyroxine and TRAb, thyroid ultrasound, and orbital computed tomography formed the basis for the diagnoses. PBMCs were isolated from roughly 10 ml of fresh peripheral blood by Ficoll-Paque density gradient centrifugation. Total RNA was extracted with Trizol reagent, and quality was checked on an Agilent 2100 Bioanalyzer. The paper's findings and limits, for the study overall: A 13 V-J signature model separated ophthalmopathy from stable hyperthyroidism, with around 90% sensitivity and 81.08% specificity in cross-validation and 80%/75% in testing. Most expanded thyroid clonotypes (frequency above 0.001) were also detected in blood, suggesting blood repertoires may reflect thyroid immune responses. During validation, the model predicted progression to ophthalmopathy a median of roughly six months ahead of onset, with around 65% sensitivity and 72% to 80% specificity. Sample size was not statistically predetermined, and investigators were not blinded to group allocation.

This clonotype turned up a few times. This clone's antigen is unknown. It has no much larger one-base neighbor in the sample; base qualities were not kept. TCR beta CDR3 regions were amplified from RNA transcripts. The first round of RT-PCR for the TCR CDR3 was performed with the HTBI primer set and the Qiagen OneStep RT-PCR kit. Libraries were constructed in a second round of multiplex PCR, after which size selection and purification were performed. The libraries were sequenced on an Illumina HiSeq2000 using paired-end 100 bp reads. The paper's data handling went like this. Raw data were processed with SOAPnuke, discarding reads with adapters, uncalled bases, mean Phred below 15, or no exact constant-primer or identifier match. High-quality paired reads were merged with COPE v1.2.5, and unique nucleotide sequences were defined as clonotypes. MiTCR v1.1 was used to align clonotypes to the IMGT TRBV, TRBD and TRBJ reference segments. The analysis included only V-J combinations with a frequency above 0.0001, which together covered over 98% of the repertoires. A TCS score was defined as the ratio between F50 (clonal expansion) and ExV (chaos), using BLOSUM62-based TCRdist between CDR3 peptides within each V-J. Welch's t-statistics and random forest reduced fewer than 600 V-J features to about 13, which were used in a naive Bayes classifier (R e1071). TCRdb trimmed public reads at Q25 via fastp, called clones via MiXCR and kept in-frame beta chains. CDR3 protein duplicates are merged, each entry listing the most common genes and DNA. TCRdb's processing, not the study's, gives the V and J calls here. Counted in this sample were a few hundred thousand distinct CDR3 sequences; 15% to 18% of them appeared once. The ten largest clones add up to about 7% of the sample.

V loses 2 bases of germline sequence and J loses 4 bases, and the interval between the two ends is 21 bases. The CDR3, from cysteine to phenylalanine, totals 17 residues. The sequence is cut down to CDR3 DNA, 51 bases in frame from base 1. Based on the germline V gene (reference sequence), the CDR1 and CDR2 sequences are GTSNPN and SVGIG. Recombination joined TRBV30 with TRBJ1-3; the D region possibly corresponds to TRBD1 (6 bases align). Sequenced input: blood. The source of this sequence is a woman in her 30s with Graves' hyperthyroidism. The DNA sequence is as follows: TGTGCCTGGAGTAATAGTCAGAGGGGGATTTACGGAAACACCATATATTTT. Protein translation: CAWSNSQRGIYGNTIYF.